This T cell receptor beta chain was found in a study of CD8 T cells in ankylosing spondylitis. Points from the study as a whole: Seemingly characteristic of ankylosing spondylitis blood was a TCR beta motif consisting of about 8 highly homologous variants. Researchers reportedly found disease-linked clones significantly enriched in matched ankylosing spondylitis synovial fluid. Previously reported in reactive arthritis synovial fluid and blood were some of the motif variants.

Notes on this clonotype: What it recognizes is unknown.

TCRdb re-called the 5' RACE reads through MiXCR, storing one row per CDR3 protein. There are over 150,000 distinct CDR3 sequences in the sample; roughly 13% occur only once, and approximately 15% lies in the top ten. The specimen sequenced was blood, either unsorted or a sorted T cell fraction (not recorded which). This receptor was obtained from a male donor with ankylosing spondylitis or in good health (not recorded which).

CDR3 amino acids: CASSLESPDQHEQYF. CDR3 sequence (DNA): TGCGCCAGCAGCTTGGAGTCGCCGGATCAACACGAGCAGTACTTC. The chain carries TRBV5-1 and TRBJ2-7; D remains unclear. There are 15 residues in the CDR3. Germline-derived CDR1 and CDR2 are SGHRS and YFSETQ. V was cut by 0 bases and J by 5 bases, with 15 bases left in between.